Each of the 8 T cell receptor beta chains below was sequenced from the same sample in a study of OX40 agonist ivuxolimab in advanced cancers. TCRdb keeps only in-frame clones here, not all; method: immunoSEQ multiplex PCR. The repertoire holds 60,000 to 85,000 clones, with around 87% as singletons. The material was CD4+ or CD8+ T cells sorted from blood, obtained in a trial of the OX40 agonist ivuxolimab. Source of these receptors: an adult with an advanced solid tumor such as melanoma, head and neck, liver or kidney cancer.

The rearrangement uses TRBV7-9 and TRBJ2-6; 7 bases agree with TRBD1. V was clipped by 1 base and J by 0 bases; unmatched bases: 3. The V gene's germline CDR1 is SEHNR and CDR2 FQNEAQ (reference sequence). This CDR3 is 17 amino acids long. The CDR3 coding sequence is TGTGCCAGCAGCTTAGGGACAGGAGTCTCTGGGGCCAACGTCCTGACTTTC. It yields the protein CASSLGTGVSGANVLTF.

CDR3 loop: CASSVRRAGANVLTF. Written as DNA, the CDR3 is TGCGCCAGCAGTGTAAGGAGGGCTGGGGCCAACGTCCTGACTTTC. V is TRBV5-1 and J is TRBJ2-6; maybe TRBD2 (6 bases). CDR3 length: 15 amino acids. The germline V gene has CDR1 SGHRS and CDR2 YFSETQ. Trimming left V 5 bases short and J 2 bases short, with 11 bases between.

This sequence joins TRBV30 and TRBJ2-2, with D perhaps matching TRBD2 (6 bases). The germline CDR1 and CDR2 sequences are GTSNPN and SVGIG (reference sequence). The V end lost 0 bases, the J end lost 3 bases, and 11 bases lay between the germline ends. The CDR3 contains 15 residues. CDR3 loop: CAWSVIPGDTGELFF. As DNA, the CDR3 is TGTGCCTGGAGTGTAATTCCGGGGGACACCGGGGAGCTGTTTTTT.

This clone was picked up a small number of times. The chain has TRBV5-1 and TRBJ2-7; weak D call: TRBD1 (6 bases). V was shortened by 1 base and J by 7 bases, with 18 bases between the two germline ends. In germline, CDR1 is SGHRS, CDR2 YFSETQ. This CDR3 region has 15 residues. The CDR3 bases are TGCGCCAGCAGCTTGCAGGCAGGGGTTCGGCAAGAGCAGTACTTC. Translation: CASSLQAGVRQEQYF. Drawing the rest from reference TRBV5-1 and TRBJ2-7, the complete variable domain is KAGVTQTPRYLIKTRGQQVTLSCSPISGHRSVSWYQQTPGQGLQFLFEYFSETQRNKGNFPGRFSGRQFSNSRSEMNVSTLELGDSALYLCASSLQAGVRQEQYFGPGTRLTVT.

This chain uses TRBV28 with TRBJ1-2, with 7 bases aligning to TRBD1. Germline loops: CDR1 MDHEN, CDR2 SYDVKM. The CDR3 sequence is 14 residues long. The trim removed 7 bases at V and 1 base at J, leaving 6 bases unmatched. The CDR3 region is CASITGTVNYGYTF. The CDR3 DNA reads TGTGCCAGCATCACCGGGACAGTTAACTATGGCTACACCTTC.

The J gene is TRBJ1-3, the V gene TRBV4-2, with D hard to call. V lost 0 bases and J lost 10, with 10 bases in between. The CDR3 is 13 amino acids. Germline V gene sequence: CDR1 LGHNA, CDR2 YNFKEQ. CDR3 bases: TGTGCCAGCAGCCAAGATGGAGGGTGGACCATATATTTT. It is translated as CASSQDGGWTIYF.

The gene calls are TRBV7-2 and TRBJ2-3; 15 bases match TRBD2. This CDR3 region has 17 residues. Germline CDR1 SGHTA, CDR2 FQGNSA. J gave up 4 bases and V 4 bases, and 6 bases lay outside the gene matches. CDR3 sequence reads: CASSSRTSGGAADTQYF. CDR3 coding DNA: TGTGCCAGCAGCTCTCGGACTAGCGGGGGGGCGGCAGATACGCAGTATTTT.

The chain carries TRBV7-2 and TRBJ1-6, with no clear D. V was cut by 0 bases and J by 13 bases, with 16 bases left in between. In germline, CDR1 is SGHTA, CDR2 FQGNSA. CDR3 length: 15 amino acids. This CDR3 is CASSLATAPLHPLHF. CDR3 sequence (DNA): TGTGCCAGCAGCTTAGCCACAGCACCGCTTCACCCCCTCCACTTT. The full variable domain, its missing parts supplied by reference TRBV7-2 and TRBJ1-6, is GAGVSQSPSNKVTEKGKDVELRCDPISGHTALYWYRQSLGQGLEFLIYFQGNSAPDKSGLPSDRFSAERTGGSVSTLTIQRTQQEDSAVYLCASSLATAPLHPLHFGNGTRLTVT.